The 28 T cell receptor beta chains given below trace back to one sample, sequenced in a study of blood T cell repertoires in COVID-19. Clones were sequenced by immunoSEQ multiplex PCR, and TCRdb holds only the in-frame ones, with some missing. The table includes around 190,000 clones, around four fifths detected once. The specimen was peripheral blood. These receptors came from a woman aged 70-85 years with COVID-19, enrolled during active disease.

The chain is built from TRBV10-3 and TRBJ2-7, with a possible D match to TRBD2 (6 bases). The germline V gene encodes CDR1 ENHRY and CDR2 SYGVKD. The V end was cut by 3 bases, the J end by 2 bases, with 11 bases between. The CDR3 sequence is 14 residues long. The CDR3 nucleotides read TGTGCCATCAGTGAATCGGAGGGCACCTACGAGCAGTACTTC. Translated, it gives CAISESEGTYEQYF.

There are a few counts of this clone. The CDR3 region is CASSLVGGRNTEAFF. The CDR3 DNA reads TGTGCCAGCAGCTTGGTAGGGGGCAGGAACACTGAAGCTTTCTTT. The gene calls are TRBV7-2 and TRBJ1-1, with 7 bases identical to TRBD1. Germline V gene sequence: CDR1 SGHTA, CDR2 FQGNSA. The V and J ends lost 3 bases and 1 base, in that order; junction bases with no gene match: 5. The CDR3 sequence is 15 residues long.

The CDR3 bases are TGTGCCAGCAGCTCGGGGTATGAGCAGTTCTTC. The encoded protein is CASSSGYEQFF. The rearrangement uses TRBV7-9 and TRBJ2-1; the D gene is possibly TRBD2 (5 bases). The V end was cut by 4 bases, the J end by 8 bases, with 6 bases between. This CDR3 is built from 11 residues. The V gene's germline CDR1 is SEHNR and CDR2 FQNEAQ (reference sequence).

CDR3 protein: CASSLWGGTETQYF. CDR3 bases: TGTGCCAGCAGTTTATGGGGGGGAACGGAGACCCAGTACTTC. The rearrangement links TRBV28 to TRBJ2-5; TRBD2 is a possible D gene (6 bases). The CDR3 loop spans 14 amino acids. Per the germline V gene, CDR1 is MDHEN and CDR2 is SYDVKM. Trimming took 0 bases from V and 5 from J, leaving 10 bases between them. The complete variable domain, with remaining parts taken from reference TRBV28 and TRBJ2-5, reads DVKVTQSSRYLVKRTGEKVFLECVQDMDHENMFWYRQDPGLGLRLIYFSYDVKMKEKGDIPEGYSVSREKKERFSLILESASTNQTSMYLCASSLWGGTETQYFGPGTRLLVL.

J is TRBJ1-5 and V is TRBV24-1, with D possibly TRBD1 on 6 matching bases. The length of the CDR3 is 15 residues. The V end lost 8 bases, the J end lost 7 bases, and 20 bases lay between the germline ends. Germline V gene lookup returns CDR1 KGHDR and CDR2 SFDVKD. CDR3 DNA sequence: TGTGCCACCACCTCCCATAAGGGGGTTTGCCAGCCCCAGCATTTT. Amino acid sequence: CATTSHKGVCQPQHF.

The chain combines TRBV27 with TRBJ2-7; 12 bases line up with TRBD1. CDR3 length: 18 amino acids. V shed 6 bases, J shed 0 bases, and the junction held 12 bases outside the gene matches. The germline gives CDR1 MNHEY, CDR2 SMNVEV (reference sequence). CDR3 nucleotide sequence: TGTGCCAGCAGCCGATCCGGGACAGGGGGCTTCAGCTCCTACGAGCAGTACTTC. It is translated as CASSRSGTGGFSSYEQYF.

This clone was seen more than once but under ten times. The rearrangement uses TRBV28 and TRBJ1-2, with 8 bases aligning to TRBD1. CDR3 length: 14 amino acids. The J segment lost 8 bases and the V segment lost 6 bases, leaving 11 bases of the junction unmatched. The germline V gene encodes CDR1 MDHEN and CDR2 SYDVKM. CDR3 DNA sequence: TGTGCCAGCAGGGAAGGACCAGGACAGGGAGGCTACACCTTC. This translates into CASREGPGQGGYTF.

This CDR3 reads CASKRSGSYPYEQYF. The CDR3 region has the DNA TGTGCCAGCAAGAGGAGCGGGAGTTATCCCTACGAGCAGTACTTC. The V and J genes are TRBV28 and TRBJ2-7; 8 nucleotides agree with TRBD2. CDR1 MDHEN and CDR2 SYDVKM come from the germline V gene. The CDR3 is made up of 15 amino acids. The J segment lost 2 bases and the V segment lost 7 bases, leaving 10 bases of the junction unmatched. Full variable domain (missing parts from reference TRBV28 and TRBJ2-7): DVKVTQSSRYLVKRTGEKVFLECVQDMDHENMFWYRQDPGLGLRLIYFSYDVKMKEKGDIPEGYSVSREKKERFSLILESASTNQTSMYLCASKRSGSYPYEQYFGPGTRLTVT.

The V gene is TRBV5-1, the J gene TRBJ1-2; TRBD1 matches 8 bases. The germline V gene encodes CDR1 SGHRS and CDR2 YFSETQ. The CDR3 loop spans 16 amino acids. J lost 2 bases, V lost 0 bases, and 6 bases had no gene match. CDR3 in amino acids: CASSLEGQGVNYGYTF. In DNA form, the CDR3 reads TGCGCCAGCAGCTTGGAAGGACAGGGAGTCAACTATGGCTACACCTTC.

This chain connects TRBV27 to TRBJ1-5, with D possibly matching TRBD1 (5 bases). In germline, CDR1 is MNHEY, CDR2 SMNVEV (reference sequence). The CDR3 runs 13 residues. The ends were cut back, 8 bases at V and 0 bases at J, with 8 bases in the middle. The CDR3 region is CASGANSNQPQHF. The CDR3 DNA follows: TGTGCCAGCGGGGCAAATAGCAATCAGCCCCAGCATTTT.

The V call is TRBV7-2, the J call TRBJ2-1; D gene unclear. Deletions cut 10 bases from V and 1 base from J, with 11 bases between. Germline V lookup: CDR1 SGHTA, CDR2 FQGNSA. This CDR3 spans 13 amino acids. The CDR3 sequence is CATTLRSYNEQFF. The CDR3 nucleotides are TGTGCCACTACGCTTCGATCCTACAATGAGCAGTTCTTC.

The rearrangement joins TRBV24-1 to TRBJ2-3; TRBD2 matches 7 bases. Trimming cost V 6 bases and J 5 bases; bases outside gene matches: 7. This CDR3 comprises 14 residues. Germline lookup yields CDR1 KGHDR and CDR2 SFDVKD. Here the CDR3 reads CATSPGWGGDTQYF. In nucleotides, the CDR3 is TGTGCCACCAGTCCTGGGTGGGGGGGAGATACGCAGTATTTT.

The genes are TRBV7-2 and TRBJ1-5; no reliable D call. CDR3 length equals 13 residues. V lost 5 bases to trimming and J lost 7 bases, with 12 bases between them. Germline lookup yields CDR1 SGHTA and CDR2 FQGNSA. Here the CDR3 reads CASSPDPGQPQHF. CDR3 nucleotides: TGTGCCAGCAGCCCCGACCCGGGGCAGCCCCAGCATTTT.

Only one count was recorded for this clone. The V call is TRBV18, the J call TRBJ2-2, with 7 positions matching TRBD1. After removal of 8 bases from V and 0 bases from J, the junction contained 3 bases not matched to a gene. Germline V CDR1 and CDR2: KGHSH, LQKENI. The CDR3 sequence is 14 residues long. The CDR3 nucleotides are TGTGCCAGCAGGGGACAGTCGAACACCGGGGAGCTGTTTTTT. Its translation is CASRGQSNTGELFF.

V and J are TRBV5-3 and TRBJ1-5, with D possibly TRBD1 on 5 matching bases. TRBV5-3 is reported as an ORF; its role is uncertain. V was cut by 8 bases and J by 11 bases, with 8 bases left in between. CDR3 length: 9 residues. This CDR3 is CASPGAQHF. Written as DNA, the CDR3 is TGTGCCAGTCCGGGGGCCCAGCATTTT.

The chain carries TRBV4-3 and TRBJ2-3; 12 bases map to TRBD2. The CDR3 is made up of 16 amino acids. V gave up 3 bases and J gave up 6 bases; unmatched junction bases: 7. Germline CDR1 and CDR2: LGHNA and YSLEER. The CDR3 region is CASSQAGTSGRDTQYF. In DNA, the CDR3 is TGCGCCAGCAGCCAGGCGGGAACTAGCGGGAGGGATACGCAGTATTTT.

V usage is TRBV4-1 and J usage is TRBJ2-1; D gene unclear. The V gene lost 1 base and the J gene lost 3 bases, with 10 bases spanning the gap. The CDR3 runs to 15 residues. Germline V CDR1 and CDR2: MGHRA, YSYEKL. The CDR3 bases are TGCGCCAGCAGCCAAGGACTGTATAGCTACAATGAGCAGTTCTTC. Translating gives CASSQGLYSYNEQFF.

The CDR3 coding sequence is TGTGCCAGCAGCCTTACAGGGGTACAAGAGACCCAGTACTTC. Translation gives CASSLTGVQETQYF. This chain joins TRBV11-2 and TRBJ2-5; TRBD1 matches at 7 bases. CDR1 and CDR2 from the germline V gene are SGHAT and FQNNGV. The CDR3 extends over 14 amino acids. Unmatched junction bases numbered 5, after V lost 5 bases and J lost 2 bases.

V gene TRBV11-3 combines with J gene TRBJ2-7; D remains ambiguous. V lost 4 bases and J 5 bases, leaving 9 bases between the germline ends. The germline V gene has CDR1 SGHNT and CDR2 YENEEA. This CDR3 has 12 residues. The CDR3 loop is CASSSEAHEQYF. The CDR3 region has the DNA TGTGCCAGCAGCTCCGAAGCTCACGAGCAGTACTTC.

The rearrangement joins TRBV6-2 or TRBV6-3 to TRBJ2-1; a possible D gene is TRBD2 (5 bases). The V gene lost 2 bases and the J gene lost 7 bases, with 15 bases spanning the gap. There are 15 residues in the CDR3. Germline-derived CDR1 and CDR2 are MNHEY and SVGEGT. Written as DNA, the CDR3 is TGTGCCAGCAGTTACGACAAGCGGAGGAGGAATGAGCAGTTCTTC. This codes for CASSYDKRRRNEQFF.

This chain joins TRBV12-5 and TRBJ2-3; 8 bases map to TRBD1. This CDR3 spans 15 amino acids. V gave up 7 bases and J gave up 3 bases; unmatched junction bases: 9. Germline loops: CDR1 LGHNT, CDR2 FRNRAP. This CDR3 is CASALRGQKTDTQYF. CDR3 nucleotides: TGTGCTAGTGCGCTCAGGGGGCAAAAAACAGATACGCAGTATTTT.

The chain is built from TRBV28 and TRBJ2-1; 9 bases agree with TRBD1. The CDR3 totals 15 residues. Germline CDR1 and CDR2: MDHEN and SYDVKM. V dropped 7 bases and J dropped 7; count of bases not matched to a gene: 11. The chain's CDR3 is CASISPGQGWNEQFF. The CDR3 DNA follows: TGTGCCAGCATCTCTCCAGGACAGGGGTGGAATGAGCAGTTCTTC.

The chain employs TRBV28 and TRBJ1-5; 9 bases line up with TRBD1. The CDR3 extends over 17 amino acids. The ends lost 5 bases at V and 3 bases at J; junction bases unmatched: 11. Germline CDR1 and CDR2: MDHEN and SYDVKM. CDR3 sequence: CASSKDRGNPINQPQHF. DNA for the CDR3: TGTGCCAGCAGTAAGGACAGGGGTAACCCAATCAATCAGCCCCAGCATTTT. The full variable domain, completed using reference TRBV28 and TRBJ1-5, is DVKVTQSSRYLVKRTGEKVFLECVQDMDHENMFWYRQDPGLGLRLIYFSYDVKMKEKGDIPEGYSVSREKKERFSLILESASTNQTSMYLCASSKDRGNPINQPQHFGDGTRLSIL.

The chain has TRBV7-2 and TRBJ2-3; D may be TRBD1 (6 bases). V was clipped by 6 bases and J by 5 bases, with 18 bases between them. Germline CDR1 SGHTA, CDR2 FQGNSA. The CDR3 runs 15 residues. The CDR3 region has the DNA TGTGCCAGCAGGCCATTAAGGGACACACAAGATACGCAGTATTTT. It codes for CASRPLRDTQDTQYF.

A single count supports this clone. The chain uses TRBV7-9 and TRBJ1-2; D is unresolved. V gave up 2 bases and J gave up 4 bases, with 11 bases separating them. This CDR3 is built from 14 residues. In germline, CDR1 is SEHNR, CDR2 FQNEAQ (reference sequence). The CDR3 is CASSLRGLSYGYTF. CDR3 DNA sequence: TGTGCCAGCAGCTTAAGAGGACTCAGCTATGGCTACACCTTC.

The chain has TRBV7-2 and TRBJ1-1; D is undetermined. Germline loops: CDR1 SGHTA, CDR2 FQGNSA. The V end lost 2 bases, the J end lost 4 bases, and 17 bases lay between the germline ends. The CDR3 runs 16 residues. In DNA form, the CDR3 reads TGTGCCAGCAGCTTACTCCTTGAGGTAGCGGGCACTGAAGCTTTCTTT. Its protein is CASSLLLEVAGTEAFF.

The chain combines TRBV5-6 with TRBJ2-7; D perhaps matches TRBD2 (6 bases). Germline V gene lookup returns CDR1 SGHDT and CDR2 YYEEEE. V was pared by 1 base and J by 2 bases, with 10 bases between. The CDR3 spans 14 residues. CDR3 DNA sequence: TGTGCCAGCAGCTTGAGCGCGGGACCCTACGAGCAGTACTTC. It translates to CASSLSAGPYEQYF.

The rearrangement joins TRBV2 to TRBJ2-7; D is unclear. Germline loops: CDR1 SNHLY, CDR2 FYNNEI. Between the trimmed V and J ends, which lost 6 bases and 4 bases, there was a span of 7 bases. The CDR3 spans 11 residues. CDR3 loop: CASSTTYEQYF. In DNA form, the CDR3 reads TGTGCCAGCAGCACTACGTACGAGCAGTACTTC.